This is a list of T cell receptor beta chains from one sample in a study of blood T cell repertoires in COVID-19. Libraries were prepared by immunoSEQ multiplex PCR; TCRdb keeps only in-frame clonotypes and omits some of them. The sample includes around 300,000 clones, approximately 90% of them seen just once. Sequencing used peripheral blood. The receptors here all came from a woman between 40 and 50 years old with acute or convalescent COVID-19. CDR3s include the opening cysteine and the closing phenylalanine or tryptophan. The D gene is left open where the match is weak. Only part of the rows carry a size: once, few, many, or a class if the clone is expanded.

V,J,D,size,CDR3,DNA
TRBV5-1,TRBJ1-1,NA,NA,CASSLFGESTEAFF,TGCGCCAGCAGCTTGTTCGGGGAGTCGACTGAAGCTTTCTTT
TRBV5-1,TRBJ2-5,NA,NA,CASSTQGAETQYF,TGCGCCAGCAGTACACAGGGTGCAGAGACCCAGTACTTC
TRBV10-3,TRBJ1-4,NA,NA,CAIGAQSATNEKLFF,TGTGCCATTGGGGCTCAGTCCGCAACTAATGAAAAACTGTTTTTT
TRBV11-2,TRBJ1-2,TRBD1,NA,CASGLGQNYGYTF,TGTGCCAGCGGATTGGGACAGAACTATGGCTACACCTTC
TRBV2,TRBJ2-1,NA,once,CASREGAWGFEVQFF,TGTGCCAGCAGGGAGGGGGCTTGGGGCTTTGAGGTGCAGTTCTTC
TRBV19,TRBJ1-5,NA,once,CASSIGGSNQPQHF,TGTGCCAGTAGTATCGGGGGTAGCAATCAGCCCCAGCATTTT
TRBV29-1,TRBJ1-3,NA,NA,CSVEGDKKNTIYF,TGCAGCGTTGAGGGGGACAAGAAAAACACCATATATTTT
TRBV27,TRBJ1-4,TRBD1,NA,CASSSGTGDEKLFF,TGTGCCAGCAGTTCCGGGACAGGGGATGAAAAACTGTTTTTT
TRBV29-1,TRBJ1-5,TRBD1,NA,CSVSGGLGGNQPQHF,TGCAGCGTTTCAGGGGGTCTCGGTGGCAATCAGCCCCAGCATTTT
TRBV6-5,TRBJ1-6,TRBD1,NA,CASSIQGGNSPLHF,TGTGCCAGCAGTATCCAGGGGGGTAATTCACCCCTCCACTTT
TRBV9,TRBJ2-3,TRBD2,NA,CASGAGASSTDTQYF,TGTGCCAGCGGAGCGGGGGCCTCTAGCACAGATACGCAGTATTTT
TRBV10-2,TRBJ1-2,NA,NA,CASSESLGANYGYTF,TGCGCCAGCAGTGAGTCGTTAGGGGCCAACTATGGCTACACCTTC
TRBV6-1,TRBJ2-1,TRBD2,NA,CASSEVDTSGAPFF,TGTGCCAGCAGTGAAGTGGATACTAGCGGGGCCCCGTTCTTC
TRBV5-1,TRBJ1-6,NA,once,CASSPTESSYNSPLHF,TGCGCCAGCAGCCCGACGGAGAGCTCCTATAATTCACCCCTCCACTTT
TRBV27,TRBJ1-1,TRBD1,NA,CASSLTQGSTEAFF,TGTGCCAGCAGTTTAACACAGGGGAGCACTGAAGCTTTCTTT